The 18 T cell receptor beta chains reported below all come from one sample, sequenced in a study of T cell repertoires in cytomegalovirus infection. MiXCR, applied by TCRdb to the reads, yields one record per CDR3 protein. The table lists 700,000 to 900,000 distinct CDR3 sequences, just under 30% of them singletons, with less than 15% in the top ten. Antigen specificity for these receptors is unknown. The starting material was cultured CD8+ T cells from PBMCs, obtained from culture after CMV antigen stimulation. These receptors all stem from a human donor in good health (CMV status not recorded). Some clones in this sample may be carry-over from other donors' samples.

This clonotype was recorded at least ten times. The chain carries TRBV7-2 and TRBJ1-1; D call uncertain. Trimming took 5 bases from V and 5 from J, leaving 12 bases between them. The CDR3 covers 13 residues. CDR1 SGHTA and CDR2 FQGNSA come from the germline V gene. This CDR3 is CASSEDWRTEAFF. The CDR3 DNA is TGTGCCAGCAGCGAGGACTGGCGGACTGAAGCTTTCTTT.

The rearrangement uses TRBV20-1 and TRBJ2-7; TRBD1 might be the D (6 bases). This CDR3 contains 14 residues. In germline, CDR1 is DFQATT, CDR2 SNEGSKA (reference sequence). V dropped 1 base and J dropped 6 bases, with 16 bases sitting between them. The CDR3 sequence is CSARARQALGEQYV. The CDR3 nucleotides read TGCAGTGCTAGAGCGAGACAGGCCCTCGGCGAGCAGTACGTC.

This clonotype appeared a few times. The chain carries TRBV6-2 or TRBV6-3 and TRBJ2-6; D uncertain. The CDR3 sequence is 19 residues long. The V and J ends lost 2 bases and 2 bases respectively, with 19 bases between them. Germline V CDR1 and CDR2: MNHEY, SVGEGT. The CDR3 DNA sequence: TGTGCCAGCAGTTACCTGGGCGGTGACCAGACCCCTGGGGCCAACGTCCTGACTTTC. This encodes CASSYLGGDQTPGANVLTF.

This clonotype was seen more than once but under ten times. The rearrangement joins TRBV12-3 or TRBV12-4 to TRBJ1-2; perhaps TRBD1 as D (6 bases). This CDR3 contains 14 residues. Trimming pared 5 bases from V and 7 bases from J, leaving 17 bases between. In nucleotides, the CDR3 is TGTGCCAGCAGTGACGACAGGTCCGCACTTGGCTACACCTTC. Encoded protein: CASSDDRSALGYTF.

The table lists this clonotype with many counts. The chain combines TRBV7-8 with TRBJ1-1; D unclear. CDR3 size: 15 residues. Trimming removed 4 bases at V and 5 bases at J, with 17 bases between. Germline CDR1 reads SGHVS; CDR2 reads FQNEAQ. For the CDR3, the DNA is TGTGCCAGCAGCTCCCGGGCCCCTGGAGAGACTGAAGCTTTCTTT. Its protein is CASSSRAPGETEAFF.

In this sample, this clonotype is medium-sized. The rearrangement uses TRBV11-2 and TRBJ1-4, with a possible D match to TRBD1 (6 bases). This CDR3 region has 14 residues. The germline gives CDR1 SGHAT, CDR2 FQNNGV. V gave up 3 bases and J gave up 5 bases, with 10 bases separating them. The CDR3, as DNA: TGTGCCAGCAGCTTGGACAGATTCAATGAAAAACTGTTTTTT. This gives the protein CASSLDRFNEKLFF.

This clonotype was observed a handful of times. This rearrangement joins TRBV18 to TRBJ2-1, with 7 bases matching TRBD1. J lost 4 bases, V lost 3 bases, and 15 bases had no gene match. Germline assignment: CDR1 KGHSH and CDR2 LQKENI. The CDR3 is 18 residues long. CDR3 protein: CASSPRDSTNFAYNEQFF. The CDR3 region has the DNA TGTGCCAGCTCACCCCGGGACAGTACCAACTTTGCGTACAATGAGCAGTTCTTC.

The chain has TRBV25-1 and TRBJ1-1; 8 bases match TRBD1. Germline CDR1 is MGHDK and CDR2 is SYGVNS. V dropped 6 bases and J dropped 4; count of bases not matched to a gene: 7. The CDR3 has 14 amino acids. CDR3 protein: CASRGDRFGTEAFF. Written as DNA, the CDR3 is TGTGCCAGCAGGGGGGACAGGTTCGGCACTGAAGCTTTCTTT. The variable domain in full, with the rest retrieved from reference TRBV25-1 and TRBJ1-1, is EADIYQTPRYLVIGTGKKITLECSQTMGHDKMYWYQQDPGMELHLIHYSYGVNSTEKGDLSSESTVSRIRTEHFPLTLESARPSHTSQYLCASRGDRFGTEAFFGQGTRLTVV.

This clonotype occurred a few times. The chain combines TRBV6-6 with TRBJ1-2; D unresolved. This CDR3 comprises 15 residues. Deletions cut 2 bases from V and 1 base from J, with 11 bases between. Germline assignment: CDR1 MNHNY and CDR2 SVGAGI (reference sequence). CDR3 sequence: CASSYVSASNYGYTF. The CDR3 nucleotides read TGTGCCAGCAGTTACGTGTCAGCGAGTAACTATGGCTACACCTTC.

This clonotype was picked up a small number of times. J is TRBJ1-1 and V is TRBV5-5, with TRBD1 matching 8 bases. V was clipped by 0 bases and J by 3 bases; unmatched bases: 7. Germline-derived CDR1 and CDR2 are SGHKS and YYEKEE (reference sequence). The CDR3 length is 16 residues. CDR3 region: CASSLEAGGMYTEAFF. CDR3 DNA: TGTGCCAGCAGCTTGGAGGCAGGGGGCATGTACACTGAAGCTTTCTTT.

V gene TRBV5-4 combines with J gene TRBJ1-1; 7 bases agree with TRBD1. Losses at the gene ends were 3 bases for V and 4 bases for J; bases not matched to a gene: 15. Germline V lookup: CDR1 SGHNT, CDR2 YYREEE (reference sequence). This CDR3 region has 17 residues. The CDR3 nucleotides are TGTGCCAGCAGCTGGGGGAGCCAGGGGGGTGTCGGCACTGAAGCTTTCTTT. Its protein product is CASSWGSQGGVGTEAFF. The entire variable domain, with the rest obtained from reference TRBV5-4 and TRBJ1-1, is as follows: ETGVTQSPTHLIKTRGQQVTLRCSSQSGHNTVSWYQQALGQGPQFIFQYYREEENGRGNFPPRFSGLQFPNYSSELNVNALELDDSALYLCASSWGSQGGVGTEAFFGQGTRLTVV.

This clonotype was detected many times. CDR3 DNA sequence: TGCAGTGCTAGAGATCGGGAAGCGGTTTACAATGAGCAGTTCTTC. This codes for CSARDREAVYNEQFF. V usage is TRBV20-1 and J usage is TRBJ2-1, with a tentative D call TRBD2 (5 bases). The CDR3 runs 15 residues. The V end lost 0 bases, the J end lost 4 bases, and 13 bases lay between the germline ends. CDR1 DFQATT and CDR2 SNEGSKA come from the germline V gene (reference sequence).

The J gene is TRBJ2-1, the V gene TRBV7-9; possibly TRBD2 for D (5 bases). The CDR3 is 15 amino acids. Trimming cost V 3 bases and J 2 bases, with 11 bases left between them. CDR1 SEHNR and CDR2 FQNEAQ come from the germline V gene (reference sequence). CDR3 DNA sequence: TGTGCCAGCAGCTTTGAGGACTCAGCCTACAATGAGCAGTTCTTC. Translating it yields CASSFEDSAYNEQFF.

The chain has TRBV9 and TRBJ2-3, with TRBD1 matching 8 bases. Germline CDR1 SGDLS, CDR2 YYNGEE. J lost 2 bases, V lost 4 bases, and 9 bases had no gene match. This CDR3 contains 16 residues. The CDR3, as DNA: TGTGCCAGCAGCCCATTTTCGGGACAGGTCACAGATACGCAGTATTTT. It yields the protein CASSPFSGQVTDTQYF. The full variable domain, with the rest looked up from reference TRBV9 and TRBJ2-3, is DSGVTQTPKHLITATGQRVTLRCSPRSGDLSVYWYQQSLDQGLQFLIQYYNGEERAKGNILERFSAQQFPDLHSELNLSSLELGDSALYFCASSPFSGQVTDTQYFGPGTRLTVL.

The CDR3 here is CASSTGTGGEYEQYV. The CDR3 bases are TGCGCCAGCAGCACCGGGACAGGGGGTGAATACGAGCAGTACGTC. V is TRBV5-1 and J is TRBJ2-7; 11 bases fit TRBD1. From germline, CDR1 is SGHRS and CDR2 YFSETQ. This CDR3 has 15 amino acids. Trimming took 4 bases from V and 4 from J; bases not matched to a gene: 7.

The chain employs TRBV28 and TRBJ1-1, with D possibly TRBD1 on 5 matching bases. V dropped 6 bases and J dropped 0 bases, with 17 bases sitting between them. The V gene's germline CDR1 is MDHEN and CDR2 SYDVKM. This CDR3 has 16 residues. For the CDR3, the DNA is TGTGCCAGCAGCCCTATTTCGGCAGGGTTGAACACTGAAGCTTTCTTT. Encoded protein: CASSPISAGLNTEAFF.

V and J are TRBV7-9 and TRBJ1-2, with D unclear. Per germline, CDR1 SEHNR and CDR2 FQNEAQ (reference sequence). The CDR3 has 15 residues. V was cut by 4 bases and J by 7 bases, with 19 bases left in between. The DNA of the CDR3 is TGTGCCAGCAGCTCGCCGGAAAGGGTGTTACGTGGCTACACCTTC. This encodes CASSSPERVLRGYTF.

This clonotype was detected a few times. V usage is TRBV20-1 and J usage is TRBJ2-2, with D perhaps matching TRBD2 (5 bases). The germline CDR1 and CDR2 sequences are DFQATT and SNEGSKA (reference sequence). This CDR3 is 16 amino acids long. V was trimmed by 0 bases and J by 0 bases, leaving 11 bases between them. The CDR3 protein is CSARDAGGSNTGELFF. CDR3 DNA: TGCAGTGCTAGAGATGCCGGCGGGTCGAACACCGGGGAGCTGTTTTTT.